These 17 T cell receptor beta chains were sequenced from one sample in a study of regulatory T cells in long-lasting Graves disease. According to the study, TCR beta libraries were built with iRepertoire HTBI primers and CDR3-region Arm-PCR. MiXCR, run by TCRdb on the multiplex PCR reads, gives a single entry per CDR3 protein. The table has some 460,000 distinct CDR3 sequences, about 16% seen once. Time point in this sample: newly diagnosed GD, antithyroid drugs for less than 3 months. PBMC RNA served as the TCR library source. These sequences were also reported in another study, on T cells in Graves' hyperthyroidism and ophthalmopathy.

Sequences were derived from peripheral blood mononuclear cells (PBMCs), sampled at new diagnosis, from a patient treated with antithyroid drugs. All receptors come from a middle-aged man with Graves disease.

This clonotype was recorded at least ten times. V usage is TRBV3-1 and J usage is TRBJ2-7, with D perhaps assigned TRBD1 or TRBD2 (5 bases each). V was cut by 0 bases and J by 0 bases, with 12 bases left in between. The CDR3 spans 16 residues. Germline V gives CDR1 LGHDT, CDR2 YNNKEL (reference sequence). This CDR3 is CASSQDGTDFSYEQYF. In DNA form, the CDR3 reads TGTGCCAGCAGCCAAGATGGGACCGACTTCTCCTACGAGCAGTACTTC.

The table lists this clonotype with many counts. J is TRBJ2-1 and V is TRBV5-1, with D perhaps TRBD1 (6 bases). CDR1 is SGHRS, CDR2 YFSETQ, per germline. The CDR3 is 16 residues long. The V and J ends lost 0 bases and 2 bases respectively, with 12 bases between them. CDR3 region: CASSLASRGTYNEQFF. In DNA, the CDR3 is TGCGCCAGCAGCTTGGCATCCAGGGGCACCTACAATGAGCAGTTCTTC.

This clonotype has a handful of counts. J is TRBJ2-5 and V is TRBV2, with D unclear. CDR1 is SNHLY and CDR2 is FYNNEI in the germline V gene. Trimming shortened V by 1 base and J by 4 bases, and 13 bases separated the two germline ends. This CDR3 contains 15 residues. The CDR3 nucleotides read TGTGCCAGCAGTGAAGTCCGACGGGCGAGAGAGACCCAGTACTTC. Translating gives CASSEVRRARETQYF.

J is TRBJ2-1 and V is TRBV5-1; 7 bases line up with TRBD2. From germline, CDR1 is SGHRS and CDR2 YFSETQ. The CDR3 spans 15 residues. The junction had 9 bases not matched to a gene; V was cut back by 4 bases and J by 5 bases. The CDR3 is CASSTGTTKNNEQFF. The CDR3, as DNA: TGCGCCAGCAGCACCGGGACTACAAAAAACAATGAGCAGTTCTTC.

This clonotype has at least ten counts. The chain employs TRBV7-2 and TRBJ1-1; tentatively, D is TRBD1 (5 bases). This CDR3 has 17 amino acids. V lost 1 base and J 9 bases, leaving 24 bases between the germline ends. Germline CDR1 SGHTA, CDR2 FQGNSA. CDR3 amino acids: CASSLVGWGPRPSKAFF. The DNA for the CDR3 is TGTGCCAGCAGCTTAGTGGGGTGGGGACCAAGGCCATCTAAAGCTTTCTTT.

The V and J genes are TRBV25-1 and TRBJ2-5; possible D gene TRBD2, 5 bases. The CDR3 sequence is 20 residues long. Germline loops: CDR1 MGHDK, CDR2 SYGVNS. The V and J ends lost 2 bases and 2 bases respectively, with 27 bases between them. The CDR3: CASSENAFSVGADLQETQYF. The DNA of the CDR3 is TGTGCCAGCAGTGAAAACGCCTTTAGCGTGGGAGCAGATCTTCAAGAGACCCAGTACTTC.

The genes are TRBV6-1 and TRBJ2-6, with D maybe TRBD1 (5 bases). CDR1 MNHNS and CDR2 SASEGT come from the germline V gene. Trimming took 6 bases from V and 0 from J, leaving 15 bases between them. The CDR3 covers 17 residues. The CDR3 region is CASRVTGSFSGANVLTF. Written as DNA, the CDR3 is TGTGCCAGCAGAGTCACAGGTTCCTTCTCTGGGGCCAACGTCCTGACTTTC.

V gene TRBV9 combines with J gene TRBJ1-5, with TRBD1 as a possible D gene (6 bases). This CDR3 is 14 amino acids long. Germline CDR1 is SGDLS and CDR2 is YYNGEE. Trimming pared 2 bases from V and 2 bases from J, leaving 8 bases between. Here the CDR3 reads CASSVSGGNQPQHF. In nucleotides, the CDR3 is TGTGCCAGCAGCGTTTCAGGGGGCAATCAGCCCCAGCATTTT.

With respect to this clonotype: Just one base apart from a much larger clone, this may be a read error. The rearrangement uses TRBV2 and TRBJ1-1; D is unresolved. The germline V gene encodes CDR1 SNHLY and CDR2 FYNNEI. Trimming removed 3 bases from V and 3 bases from J, with 20 bases in between. The CDR3 is made up of 17 amino acids. This chain's CDR3 is CASSDGPLRALDTEAFF. The DNA of the CDR3 is TGTGCCAGCAGTGATGGACCGCTTCGTGCCTTGGACACTGAAGCTTTCTTT.

The rearrangement links TRBV5-1 to TRBJ2-5; D not resolved. The CDR3 sequence is 15 residues long. The germline V and J ends were trimmed by 4 bases and 0 bases, with 13 bases remaining between them. From germline, CDR1 is SGHRS and CDR2 YFSETQ. CDR3 sequence (DNA): TGCGCCAGCAGCCCGAACCCCTTGTACCAAGAGACCCAGTACTTC. Protein sequence: CASSPNPLYQETQYF.

In the case of this clonotype: A much larger clone differs by one base, so this may be a read error. This CDR3 reads CASNLGPGFYEQYF. The CDR3 DNA follows: TGTGCCAGCAACTTAGGTCCAGGGTTCTACGAGCAGTACTTC. The rearrangement uses TRBV11-2 and TRBJ2-7, with a tentative D call TRBD1 (5 bases). The CDR3 is 14 amino acids. Germline CDR1 reads SGHAT; CDR2 reads FQNNGV.

V is TRBV28 and J is TRBJ1-6, with D maybe TRBD1 (5 bases). The CDR3 length is 16 residues. The ends were cut back, 5 bases at V and 5 bases at J, with 16 bases in the middle. CDR1 and CDR2 from the germline V gene are MDHEN and SYDVKM. This chain's CDR3 is CASSITTAFDNSPLHF. CDR3 coding DNA: TGTGCCAGCAGTATAACGACAGCTTTTGATAATTCACCCCTCCACTTT.

The rearrangement links TRBV28 to TRBJ2-5, with 15 bases fitting TRBD2. Germline V gene sequence: CDR1 MDHEN, CDR2 SYDVKM. J lost 2 bases, V lost 1 base, and 2 bases had no gene match. The CDR3 is made up of 17 amino acids. Here the CDR3 reads CASSLFGLAGGQETQYF. CDR3 nucleotides: TGTGCCAGCAGTTTATTCGGACTAGCGGGAGGGCAAGAGACCCAGTACTTC.

This clonotype appeared many times. The V gene is TRBV28, the J gene TRBJ1-2, with D tentatively TRBD1 (5 bases). The CDR3 is made up of 16 amino acids. Between the trimmed V and J ends, which lost 8 bases and 2 bases, there was a span of 21 bases. Germline V gene lookup returns CDR1 MDHEN and CDR2 SYDVKM. In nucleotides, the CDR3 is TGTGCCAGCCTCACTGGGGGTGGGGGTTCGAACTATGGCTACACCTTC. Its protein is CASLTGGGGSNYGYTF.

This clonotype was seen repeatedly, ten times or more. The rearrangement joins TRBV6-1 to TRBJ2-7; 11 nucleotides match TRBD1. The CDR3 loop spans 14 amino acids. Unmatched junction bases numbered 5, after V lost 3 bases and J lost 7 bases. The germline gives CDR1 MNHNS, CDR2 SASEGT. This CDR3 reads CASSEIGTGGEQYF. As DNA, the CDR3 is TGTGCCAGCAGTGAGATCGGGACAGGGGGTGAGCAGTACTTC.

V gene TRBV27 combines with J gene TRBJ2-7; 12 bases map to TRBD2. The V and J ends lost 4 bases and 6 bases, in that order; junction bases with no gene match: 10. Germline loops: CDR1 MNHEY, CDR2 SMNVEV (reference sequence). The CDR3 has 16 residues. The CDR3 reads CASSSRLAGGPVEQYF. The CDR3 DNA follows: TGTGCCAGCAGTTCGCGCCTAGCGGGAGGGCCGGTCGAGCAGTACTTC.

There are many counts of this clonotype. The genes are TRBV7-2 and TRBJ2-5; TRBD2 matches 13 bases. With V trimmed by 1 base and J by 4 bases, 0 bases remained unmatched. The germline gives CDR1 SGHTA, CDR2 FQGNSA. The CDR3 loop spans 15 amino acids. For the CDR3, the DNA is TGTGCCAGCAGCTTAGGACTAGCGGGAGGAGAGACCCAGTACTTC. Its translation is CASSLGLAGGETQYF.